These T cell receptor beta chains were read from a single sample in a study of T cells in Graves' hyperthyroidism and ophthalmopathy. TCRdb re-called the multiplex PCR reads through MiXCR, storing one row per CDR3 protein. This table holds around 400,000 distinct CDR3 sequences, roughly 13% found once. The sequenced material came from blood. These receptors were obtained from a woman under 30 with Graves' hyperthyroidism. CDR3s include the opening cysteine and the closing phenylalanine or tryptophan. Fields, in order: J gene, V gene, D gene, clone size, CDR3 protein, CDR3 DNA. The D gene is left open where the match is weak. Size values are once, few and many counts, or a class for expanded clones, and some rows have none.

J gene: TRBJ1-2; V gene: TRBV10-2; D gene: -; clone size: -; CDR3 protein: CASTTPRFYGYTF; CDR3 DNA: TGCGCCAGCACCACCCCTAGGTTCTATGGCTACACCTTC
J gene: TRBJ2-5; V gene: TRBV6-4; D gene: -; clone size: -; CDR3 protein: CASSGRLGETQYF; CDR3 DNA: TGTGCCAGCAGCGGCAGACTAGGAGAGACCCAGTACTTC
J gene: TRBJ2-2; V gene: TRBV19; D gene: TRBD2; clone size: -; CDR3 protein: CASSISGGSTGELFF; CDR3 DNA: TGTGCCAGTAGTATTAGCGGGGGTAGCACCGGGGAGCTGTTTTTT
J gene: TRBJ2-4; V gene: TRBV7-2; D gene: -; clone size: many; CDR3 protein: CASSLSWDGKNIQYF; CDR3 DNA: TGTGCCAGCAGCTTAAGCTGGGACGGGAAAAACATTCAGTACTTC
J gene: TRBJ2-7; V gene: TRBV6-1; D gene: TRBD2; clone size: few; CDR3 protein: CASRPLAGGSSYEQYF; CDR3 DNA: TGTGCCAGCAGACCCCTAGCGGGAGGGAGCTCCTACGAGCAGTACTTC
J gene: TRBJ2-2; V gene: TRBV18; D gene: -; clone size: many; CDR3 protein: CASSSQGSGGELFF; CDR3 DNA: TGTGCCAGCTCATCACAGGGAAGTGGCGGGGAGCTGTTTTTT
J gene: TRBJ2-3; V gene: TRBV7-2; D gene: TRBD2; clone size: many; CDR3 protein: CASSPRTSGGISTQYF; CDR3 DNA: TGTGCCAGCAGCCCACGGACTAGCGGGGGGATAAGTACGCAGTATTTT
J gene: TRBJ2-5; V gene: TRBV11-3; D gene: -; clone size: -; CDR3 protein: CASGLGTRTQETQYF; CDR3 DNA: TGTGCCAGCGGCTTGGGAACAAGGACACAGGAGACCCAGTACTTC
J gene: TRBJ1-2; V gene: TRBV6-8; D gene: -; clone size: few; CDR3 protein: CASSYSAGPTPYGYTF; CDR3 DNA: TGTGCCAGCAGTTACTCGGCAGGGCCGACCCCCTATGGCTACACCTTC
J gene: TRBJ2-1; V gene: TRBV6-5; D gene: -; clone size: many; CDR3 protein: CASSYFDEQFF; CDR3 DNA: TGTGCCAGCAGTTACTTCGATGAGCAGTTCTTC
J gene: TRBJ1-1; V gene: TRBV30; D gene: -; clone size: many; CDR3 protein: CAWSVGPMNTEAFF; CDR3 DNA: TGTGCCTGGAGTGTAGGGCCTATGAACACTGAAGCTTTCTTT
J gene: TRBJ2-7; V gene: TRBV7-9; D gene: TRBD2; clone size: -; CDR3 protein: CASSITLAGAPEQYF; CDR3 DNA: TGTGCCAGCAGCATCACCCTAGCGGGAGCCCCCGAGCAGTACTTC
J gene: TRBJ2-1; V gene: TRBV20-1; D gene: -; clone size: many; CDR3 protein: CSARAPTDQDNEQFF; CDR3 DNA: TGCAGTGCTAGAGCCCCGACGGACCAAGACAATGAGCAGTTCTTC
J gene: TRBJ2-6; V gene: TRBV5-1; D gene: -; clone size: -; CDR3 protein: CASSLGESVLTF; CDR3 DNA: TGCGCCAGCAGCTTGGGGGAGTCGGTCCTGACTTTC
J gene: TRBJ1-1; V gene: TRBV20-1; D gene: -; clone size: many; CDR3 protein: CSASTTGTANTEAFF; CDR3 DNA: TGCAGTGCTAGCACTACAGGGACGGCTAACACTGAAGCTTTCTTT
J gene: TRBJ1-5; V gene: TRBV28; D gene: TRBD1; clone size: many; CDR3 protein: CASGSDRGNQPQHF; CDR3 DNA: TGTGCCAGCGGCTCGGACAGGGGAAATCAGCCCCAGCATTTT
J gene: TRBJ2-1; V gene: TRBV7-3; D gene: TRBD1; clone size: many; CDR3 protein: CASSRSGTGNQQFF; CDR3 DNA: TGTGCCAGCAGCAGATCCGGGACAGGCAATCAGCAGTTCTTC
J gene: TRBJ1-2; V gene: TRBV29-1; D gene: -; clone size: many; CDR3 protein: CSVEGATLSGYTF; CDR3 DNA: TGCAGCGTTGAAGGCGCAACACTGTCCGGCTACACCTTC
J gene: TRBJ1-2; V gene: TRBV3-1; D gene: -; clone size: -; CDR3 protein: CASRPGTGVSGGYTF; CDR3 DNA: TGTGCCAGCAGACCGGGGACTGGCGTTTCGGGCGGCTACACCTTC
J gene: TRBJ2-1; V gene: TRBV5-1; D gene: TRBD1; clone size: many; CDR3 protein: CASRTGTGGNEQFF; CDR3 DNA: TGCGCCAGCAGAACAGGAACAGGGGGCAATGAGCAGTTCTTC
J gene: TRBJ1-1; V gene: TRBV9; D gene: -; clone size: -; CDR3 protein: CASSVAGAGTEAFF; CDR3 DNA: TGTGCCAGCAGCGTAGCAGGGGCGGGCACTGAAGCTTTCTTT
J gene: TRBJ1-2; V gene: TRBV20-1; D gene: -; clone size: -; CDR3 protein: CSARDTAGLGYTF; CDR3 DNA: TGCAGTGCTAGAGATACGGCCGGGTTAGGCTACACCTTC
J gene: TRBJ1-1; V gene: TRBV6-2/TRBV6-3; D gene: -; clone size: many; CDR3 protein: CASSYFRDTEAFF; CDR3 DNA: TGTGCCAGCAGTTACTTTAGGGACACTGAAGCTTTCTTT
J gene: TRBJ2-1; V gene: TRBV2; D gene: -; clone size: many; CDR3 protein: CASPSDNYNEQFF; CDR3 DNA: TGTGCCAGCCCTTCGGACAATTACAATGAGCAGTTCTTC
J gene: TRBJ2-5; V gene: TRBV4-1; D gene: TRBD2; clone size: few; CDR3 protein: CASSHGLAGAPRTQYF; CDR3 DNA: TGCGCCAGCAGCCATGGACTAGCGGGGGCCCCTAGGACCCAGTACTTC
J gene: TRBJ1-2; V gene: TRBV3-1; D gene: TRBD1; clone size: many; CDR3 protein: CASRNPGTGNGYTF; CDR3 DNA: TGTGCCAGCAGAAATCCCGGGACAGGGAATGGCTACACCTTC
J gene: TRBJ2-3; V gene: TRBV6-1; D gene: -; clone size: many; CDR3 protein: CASSGLRGGTDTQYF; CDR3 DNA: TGTGCCAGCAGTGGACTCAGGGGTGGCACAGATACGCAGTATTTT
J gene: TRBJ1-2; V gene: TRBV28; D gene: -; clone size: many; CDR3 protein: CASGLTVYGYTF; CDR3 DNA: TGTGCCAGCGGACTGACAGTCTATGGCTACACCTTC
J gene: TRBJ2-7; V gene: TRBV20-1; D gene: TRBD1; clone size: many; CDR3 protein: CSAQGQGWSYEQYF; CDR3 DNA: TGCAGTGCTCAGGGACAGGGTTGGTCCTACGAGCAGTACTTC
J gene: TRBJ1-5; V gene: TRBV2; D gene: -; clone size: many; CDR3 protein: CASSVTESNQPQHF; CDR3 DNA: TGTGCCAGCAGTGTCACAGAGAGCAATCAGCCCCAGCATTTT
J gene: TRBJ1-1; V gene: TRBV6-1; D gene: -; clone size: -; CDR3 protein: CASSESQWNRANTEAFF; CDR3 DNA: TGTGCCAGCAGTGAAAGCCAGTGGAACAGGGCTAACACTGAAGCTTTCTTT
J gene: TRBJ2-7; V gene: TRBV5-6; D gene: TRBD1; clone size: many; CDR3 protein: CASSLSGQGAYEQYF; CDR3 DNA: TGTGCCAGCAGCTTGAGTGGACAGGGGGCCTACGAGCAGTACTTC
J gene: TRBJ1-2; V gene: TRBV7-9; D gene: -; clone size: many; CDR3 protein: CASSGRANYGYTF; CDR3 DNA: TGTGCCAGCAGTGGGAGAGCTAACTATGGCTACACCTTC
J gene: TRBJ2-5; V gene: TRBV7-2; D gene: TRBD1; clone size: many; CDR3 protein: CASSLTGGWETQYF; CDR3 DNA: TGTGCCAGCAGCCTAACAGGGGGCTGGGAGACCCAGTACTTC
J gene: TRBJ1-3; V gene: TRBV20-1; D gene: -; clone size: -; CDR3 protein: CSARRGDRSGNTIYF; CDR3 DNA: TGCAGTGCTAGGAGGGGTGATAGATCTGGAAACACCATATATTTT